The 25 T cell receptor beta chains below were found in one sample sequenced in a study of blood T cells in healthy people across ages. Alongside a J-beta primer mix, a sample-barcoded 5' primer served in a second PCR lasting 7 to 11 cycles. One entry per CDR3 protein results from TCRdb running MiXCR on the 5' RACE reads. The data contain roughly 1,700,000 distinct CDR3 sequences, over 25% of them singletons. Sequencing was performed on blood. The receptors here all came from a woman in her 30s in good health.

J is TRBJ1-1 and V is TRBV18, with a tentative D call TRBD1 (6 bases). The CDR3 is 14 residues long. V was trimmed by 2 bases and J by 3 bases, leaving 10 bases between them. Germline CDR1 reads KGHSH; CDR2 reads LQKENI. The CDR3 bases are TGTGCCAGCTCACCAGGGGGGCCGGACACTGAAGCTTTCTTT. It encodes CASSPGGPDTEAFF.

This clonotype was detected once. The gene calls are TRBV3-1 and TRBJ1-5, with 8 nucleotides matching TRBD1. Germline trimming cut 1 base from V and 7 bases from J; bases unmatched to any gene: 9. The CDR3 has 16 amino acids. Germline assignment: CDR1 LGHDT and CDR2 YNNKEL (reference sequence). This chain's CDR3 is CASSQGIGQGGQPQHF. CDR3 coding DNA: TGTGCCAGCAGCCAAGGAATAGGACAGGGCGGCCAGCCCCAGCATTTT.

This chain links TRBV20-1 with TRBJ2-7; D is ambiguous. V was clipped by 3 bases and J by 5 bases, with 20 bases between them. The V gene's germline CDR1 is DFQATT and CDR2 SNEGSKA (reference sequence). This CDR3 region has 15 residues. CDR3 sequence (DNA): TGCAGTGCTAGGGTTGGCCACCAGACCTTCGACGAGCAGTACTTC. Protein: CSARVGHQTFDEQYF.

This clonotype appeared a few times. J is TRBJ2-1 and V is TRBV5-1; possible D gene TRBD1, 6 bases. The CDR3 length is 15 residues. V was clipped by 5 bases and J by 4 bases, with 16 bases between them. CDR1 is SGHRS and CDR2 is YFSETQ in the germline V gene. CDR3 bases: TGCGCCAGCAGTGCCGAGATGGGGGCTTACAATGAGCAGTTCTTC. Protein product: CASSAEMGAYNEQFF.

The chain recombines TRBV6-5 with TRBJ2-4; D is uncertain. The DNA end is more similar to TRBJ2-7, so the J call may be wrong. This CDR3 is built from 14 residues. Looked up from germline, CDR1 is MNHEY and CDR2 is SVGAGI. DNA for the CDR3: TGTGCCAGCCCCCCAGCCGTTGGGTTCTACGAGCAGTACTTC. It yields the protein CASPPAVGFYEQYF.

The rearrangement uses TRBV7-2 and TRBJ2-4; D may match TRBD1 or TRBD2 (6 bases each). Germline-derived CDR1 and CDR2 are SGHTA and FQGNSA. The CDR3 consists of 14 residues. Trimming stripped 2 bases from V and 5 bases from J, with 10 bases between. The CDR3 nucleotides read TGTGCCAGCAGCTTATCAGGGGAGGAAAACATTCAGTACTTC. It encodes CASSLSGEENIQYF.

The chain couples TRBV10-2 to TRBJ2-5; 11 bases are a match to TRBD2. Germline V gives CDR1 WSHSY, CDR2 SAAADI. V trimming: 6 bases; J trimming: 5 bases; junction bases outside the gene matches: 8. The CDR3 contains 15 residues. The CDR3 loop reads CASRFSGGGRETQYF. The CDR3 nucleotides are TGCGCCAGCAGATTTAGCGGGGGGGGCCGCGAGACCCAGTACTTC.

The chain employs TRBV10-1 and TRBJ2-3; the D gene is possibly TRBD2 (6 bases). The V and J ends lost 2 bases and 6 bases respectively, with 12 bases between them. Germline CDR1 and CDR2: WNHNN and SYGVQD (reference sequence). The CDR3 is made up of 14 amino acids. CDR3 region: CASSETGVSDTQYF. CDR3 coding DNA: TGCGCCAGCAGTGAGACGGGAGTTTCCGATACGCAGTATTTT.

This clonotype was seen many times. The V call is TRBV10-3, the J call TRBJ2-1; D not certain. The CDR3 contains 13 residues. In germline, CDR1 is ENHRY, CDR2 SYGVKD. Deletions cut 4 bases from V and 4 bases from J, with 8 bases between. CDR3 DNA: TGTGCCATCAGTGCTCGTACGTACAATGAGCAGTTCTTC. Translation: CAISARTYNEQFF.

This clonotype was observed a handful of times. The J gene is TRBJ2-1, the V gene TRBV2; the D is unclear. The germline gives CDR1 SNHLY, CDR2 FYNNEI. V was trimmed by 4 bases and J by 8 bases, leaving 15 bases between them. The CDR3 loop spans 14 amino acids. The CDR3 nucleotides are TGTGCCAGCAGTGTTAATGTAAGGGCCGATGAGCAGTTCTTC. The encoded protein is CASSVNVRADEQFF.

The gene calls are TRBV20-1 and TRBJ2-4; a weak D match, TRBD2 (5 bases). V lost 5 bases and J lost 13, with 15 bases in between. The CDR3 totals 11 residues. Germline CDR1 and CDR2: DFQATT and SNEGSKA (reference sequence). The CDR3 spells CSALGLRGQYF. As DNA, the CDR3 is TGCAGTGCTCTAGGTTTGCGCGGGCAGTACTTC.

Only a few counts were recorded for this clonotype. The chain combines TRBV20-1 with TRBJ2-7, with TRBD1 identical over 7 bases. The J segment lost 6 bases and the V segment lost 1 base, leaving 15 bases of the junction unmatched. Germline lookup yields CDR1 DFQATT and CDR2 SNEGSKA (reference sequence). The CDR3 runs to 16 residues. The CDR3 bases are TGCAGTGCTAGAGCCCCCCGTGAGGGGGCGAGGGGCGAGCAGTACTTC. It encodes CSARAPREGARGEQYF.

The genes are TRBV7-9 and TRBJ1-4, with D hard to call. Trimming pared 1 base from V and 6 bases from J, leaving 12 bases between. CDR3 length: 15 residues. CDR1 is SEHNR, CDR2 FQNEAQ, per germline (reference sequence). The DNA for the CDR3 is TGTGCCAGCAGCTTAGAGCTTCGCAGTTATGAAAAACTGTTTTTT. Protein product: CASSLELRSYEKLFF.

This clonotype was detected only a few times. The J gene is TRBJ2-1, the V gene TRBV11-2; TRBD1 matches 7 bases. This CDR3 has 13 residues. CDR1 and CDR2 (germline): SGHAT, FQNNGV. V trimming: 4 bases; J trimming: 6 bases; junction bases outside the gene matches: 3. The DNA of the CDR3 is TGTGCCAGCAGCTCGAACAGGGGCAATGAGCAGTTCTTC. Its translation is CASSSNRGNEQFF.

This rearrangement joins TRBV10-1 to TRBJ2-7, with D hard to call. V lost 3 bases, J lost 3 bases, and 12 bases lay in between. The CDR3 contains 14 residues. The germline gives CDR1 WNHNN, CDR2 SYGVQD (reference sequence). In DNA, the CDR3 is TGCGCCAGCAGTGATTTGAACAACCTCTACGAGCAGTACTTC. It codes for CASSDLNNLYEQYF.

This clonotype has only a few counts. The chain links TRBV12-3 or TRBV12-4 to TRBJ2-5; D uncertain. The V end lost 3 bases, the J end lost 4 bases, and 15 bases lay between the germline ends. The CDR3 has 15 amino acids. The CDR3 region has the DNA TGTGCCAGCAGTTTGGTTAGGGTAAACACAGAGACCCAGTACTTC. As protein: CASSLVRVNTETQYF.

The V gene is TRBV11-2, the J gene TRBJ2-3; D is uncertain. CDR3 length: 17 amino acids. Looked up from germline, CDR1 is SGHAT and CDR2 is FQNNGV. Trimming took off 4 bases at V and 3 bases at J, with 20 bases between the two ends. The CDR3 nucleotides are TGTGCCAGCAGCTCGACTTCAAGTTCTATTGGAACAGATACGCAGTATTTT. Amino acids: CASSSTSSSIGTDTQYF.

The chain's CDR3 is CASSPRATAEEKLFF. Here the CDR3 DNA reads TGTGCCAGCAGCCCCCGGGCCACCGCGGAGGAAAAACTGTTTTTT. The chain combines TRBV7-9 with TRBJ1-4; D ambiguous. Germline values: CDR1 SEHNR, CDR2 FQNEAQ (reference sequence). CDR3 length: 15 residues. Trimming cost V 5 bases and J 8 bases, with 18 bases left between them.

Here the CDR3 reads CSVSPPTDTQYF. In nucleotides, the CDR3 is TGCAGCGTTTCTCCCCCCACAGATACGCAGTATTTT. The V gene is TRBV29-1, the J gene TRBJ2-3; D is unclear. In germline, CDR1 is SQVTM, CDR2 ANQGSEA. Trimming pared 5 bases from V and 2 bases from J, leaving 8 bases between. There are 12 residues in the CDR3.

The chain combines TRBV20-1 with TRBJ2-2; TRBD2 aligns across 10 bases. CDR3 length: 15 amino acids. Germline CDR1 is DFQATT and CDR2 is SNEGSKA (reference sequence). V dropped 3 bases and J dropped 7; count of bases not matched to a gene: 8. The CDR3 bases are TGCAGTGCTAGGAAGCCTAGCGGGAGTAGCGGGGAGCTGTTTTTT. Translated: CSARKPSGSSGELFF.

The CDR3 sequence: CATRQGIYNEQFF. The CDR3 DNA follows: TGTGCCACCCGACAGGGAATTTACAATGAGCAGTTCTTC. This chain uses TRBV6-2 or TRBV6-3 with TRBJ2-1, with 7 bases identical to TRBD1. The junction had 7 bases not matched to a gene; V was cut back by 10 bases and J by 4 bases. CDR1 and CDR2 (germline): MNHEY, SVGEGT. This CDR3 region has 13 residues.

This clonotype turned up a few times. The J gene is TRBJ2-5, the V gene TRBV10-1, with D hard to call. The germline V and J ends were trimmed by 2 bases and 1 base, with 8 bases remaining between them. There are 14 residues in the CDR3. Looked up from germline, CDR1 is WNHNN and CDR2 is SYGVQD (reference sequence). The CDR3 region has the DNA TGCGCCAGCAGTGAGGGCAGACCCCAAGAGACCCAGTACTTC. This sequence encodes CASSEGRPQETQYF.

This clonotype was counted between two and nine times. J is TRBJ2-5 and V is TRBV12-3 or TRBV12-4; TRBD2 aligns across 8 bases. The CDR3 length is 16 residues. The V segment lost 5 bases and the J segment 4 bases; nucleotides outside the gene matches: 12. CDR3 region: CASSPNLAGWLETQYF. In DNA form, the CDR3 reads TGTGCCAGCAGTCCAAATTTAGCGGGGTGGCTAGAGACCCAGTACTTC.

This clonotype came up a few times. The chain is built from TRBV5-1 and TRBJ1-6; D is undetermined. CDR3 length: 15 residues. Trimming cost V 1 base and J 7 bases, with 12 bases left between them. Germline values: CDR1 SGHRS, CDR2 YFSETQ. This CDR3 reads CASSLRRADNSPLHF. CDR3 coding DNA: TGCGCCAGCAGCTTGCGTCGGGCAGACAATTCACCCCTCCACTTT.

This clonotype was observed a handful of times. The chain links TRBV20-1 to TRBJ2-7; 8 bases match TRBD2. Germline-derived CDR1 and CDR2 are DFQATT and SNEGSKA (reference sequence). Trimming removed 5 bases from V and 3 bases from J; junction bases left unmatched: 6. CDR3 length equals 13 residues. CDR3 loop: CSAPGTRIYEQYF. CDR3 sequence (DNA): TGCAGTGCTCCCGGGACTAGAATCTACGAGCAGTACTTC.